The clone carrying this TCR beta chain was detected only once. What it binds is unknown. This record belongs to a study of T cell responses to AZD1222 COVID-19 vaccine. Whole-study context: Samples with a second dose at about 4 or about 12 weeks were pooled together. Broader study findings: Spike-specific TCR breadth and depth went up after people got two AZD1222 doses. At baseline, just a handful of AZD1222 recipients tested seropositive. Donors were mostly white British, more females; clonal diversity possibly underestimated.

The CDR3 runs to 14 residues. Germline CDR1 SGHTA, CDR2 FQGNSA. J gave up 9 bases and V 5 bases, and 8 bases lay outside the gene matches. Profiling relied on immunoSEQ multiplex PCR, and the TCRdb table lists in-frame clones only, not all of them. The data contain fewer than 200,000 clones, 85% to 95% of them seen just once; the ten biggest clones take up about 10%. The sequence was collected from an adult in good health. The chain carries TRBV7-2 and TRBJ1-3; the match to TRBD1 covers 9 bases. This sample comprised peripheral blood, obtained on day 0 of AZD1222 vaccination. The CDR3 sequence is CASSLNGQGLTIYF. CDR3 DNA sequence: TGTGCCAGCAGCCTTAATGGACAGGGGCTCACCATATATTTT.